The T cell receptor beta chain under discussion was sequenced for a study of response to subunit inactivated influenza vaccine. General study results and limits: A suggestion made by the authors is that each seasonal influenza vaccination recruits few new T cells.

About this clonotype: Its antigen is unidentified.

TCRdb independently ran MiXCR on the RT-PCR reads; one entry per CDR3 protein. This table has more than 450,000 distinct CDR3 sequences, 6.5% to 8% appearing once. CDR1 is MGHDK and CDR2 is SYGVNS in the germline V gene. With V trimmed by 3 bases and J by 4 bases, 6 bases remained unmatched. The CDR3 covers 15 residues. The chain links TRBV25-1 to TRBJ2-7; 10 bases are a match to TRBD1. The material was PBMCs from blood, obtained about 23 months after vaccination. The source of this sequence is a man aged 45-69 years who received an inactivated influenza vaccine. The CDR3 region has the DNA TGTGCCAGCAGTGACCTGACAGGGGGCCATTACGAGCAGTACTTC. Its translation: CASSDLTGGHYEQYF.